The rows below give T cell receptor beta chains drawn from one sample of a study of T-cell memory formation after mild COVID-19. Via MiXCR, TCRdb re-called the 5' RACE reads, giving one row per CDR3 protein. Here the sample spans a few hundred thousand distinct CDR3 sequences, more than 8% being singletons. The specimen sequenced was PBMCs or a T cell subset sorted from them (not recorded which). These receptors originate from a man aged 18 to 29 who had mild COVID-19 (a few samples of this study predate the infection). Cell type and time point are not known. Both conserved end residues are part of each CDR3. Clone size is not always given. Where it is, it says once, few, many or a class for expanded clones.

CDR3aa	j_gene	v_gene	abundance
CASSEGARGTQYF	TRBJ2-5	TRBV28	.
CASSLEGLAGPEQFF	TRBJ2-1	TRBV5-1	few
CASGPFSDTQYF	TRBJ2-3	TRBV28	few
CASSLPGPQETQYF	TRBJ2-5	TRBV5-1	once
CASSLSGGRRQPQHF	TRBJ1-5	TRBV27	.
CASSLWDREIVGYTF	TRBJ1-2	TRBV5-4	.
CSASGDSNQPQHF	TRBJ1-5	TRBV20-1	.
CASSALASGADTQYF	TRBJ2-3	TRBV9	.
CASSSHLTESYNEQFF	TRBJ2-1	TRBV5-1	many
CATSQVSPYTEAFF	TRBJ1-1	TRBV10-3	.
CASSQGPVTGELFF	TRBJ2-2	TRBV19	few
CASSLNVATTGPHNEQFF	TRBJ2-1	TRBV5-4	.
CASSRTIGELFF	TRBJ2-2	TRBV7-9	.
CASSLPPTGTNTGELFF	TRBJ2-2	TRBV5-1	.
CAIPEAGGRYTGELFF	TRBJ2-2	TRBV7-8	few
CATSRKGSRSNTEAFF	TRBJ1-1	TRBV15	few
CASSAQGAPPGELFF	TRBJ2-2	TRBV6-2/TRBV6-3	few
CASSFPGQVYGEQFF	TRBJ2-1	TRBV7-9	.
CSAIDQETQYF	TRBJ2-5	TRBV20-1	.
CSARGSGVDRPLYNEQFF	TRBJ2-1	TRBV20-1	few
CASSFRPVRGPYGYTF	TRBJ1-2	TRBV27	.
CASSWGETKEKLFF	TRBJ1-4	TRBV5-1	.
CSVVRDTPSYEQYF	TRBJ2-7	TRBV29-1	many
CASGDRVGTDTQYF	TRBJ2-3	TRBV2	.
CASSPLNEQFF	TRBJ2-1	TRBV11-2	many
CSAKNSGGYNEQFF	TRBJ2-1	TRBV20-1	medium-sized
CASRILGENTGELFF	TRBJ2-2	TRBV3-1	.
CATSEPGLTSTDTQYF	TRBJ2-3	TRBV24-1	many
CASSIQGAYGYTF	TRBJ1-2	TRBV5-6	.